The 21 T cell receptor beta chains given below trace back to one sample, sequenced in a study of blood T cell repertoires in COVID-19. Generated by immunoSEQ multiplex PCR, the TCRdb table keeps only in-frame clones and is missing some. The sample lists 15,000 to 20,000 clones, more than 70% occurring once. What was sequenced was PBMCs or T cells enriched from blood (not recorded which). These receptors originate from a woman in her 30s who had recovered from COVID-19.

CDR3 loop: CASSRPDGNEQYF. The CDR3 DNA reads TGTGCCAGCAGCCGGCCGGACGGGAACGAGCAGTACTTC. This chain joins TRBV3-1 (or the pseudogene TRBV3-2) and TRBJ2-7, with D possibly being TRBD2 (5 bases). The CDR3 length is 13 residues. The V gene lost 4 bases and the J gene lost 5 bases, with 12 bases spanning the gap. Per germline, CDR1 LGHDT and CDR2 YNNKEL (reference sequence).

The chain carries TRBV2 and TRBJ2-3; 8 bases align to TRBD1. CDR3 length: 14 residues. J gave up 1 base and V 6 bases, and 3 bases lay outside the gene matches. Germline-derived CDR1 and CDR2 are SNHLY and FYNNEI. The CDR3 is CASSGQGGTDTQYF. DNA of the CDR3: TGTGCCAGCAGCGGACAGGGCGGCACAGATACGCAGTATTTT.

In DNA form, the CDR3 reads TGTGCCAGCAGCCTAGGCGGGGGGGAGACAGATACGCAGTATTTT. Its protein is CASSLGGGETDTQYF. J is TRBJ2-3 and V is TRBV4-2, with 9 bases that match TRBD2. The trim removed 4 bases at V and 3 bases at J, leaving 5 bases unmatched. Germline lookup yields CDR1 LGHNA and CDR2 YNFKEQ. The CDR3 extends over 15 amino acids.

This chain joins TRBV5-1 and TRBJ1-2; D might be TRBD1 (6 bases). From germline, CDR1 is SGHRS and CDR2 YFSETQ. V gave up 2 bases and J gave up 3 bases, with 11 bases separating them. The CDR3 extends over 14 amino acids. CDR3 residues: CASSFTTGDYGYTF. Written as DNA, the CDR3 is TGCGCCAGCAGCTTTACGACAGGAGACTATGGCTACACCTTC.

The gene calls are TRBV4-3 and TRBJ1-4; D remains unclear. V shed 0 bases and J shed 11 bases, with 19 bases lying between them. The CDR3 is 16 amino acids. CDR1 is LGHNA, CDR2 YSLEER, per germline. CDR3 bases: TGCGCCAGCAGCCAAGATCGCCAGTTCCCGAACGGGAAACTGTTTTTT. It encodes CASSQDRQFPNGKLFF.

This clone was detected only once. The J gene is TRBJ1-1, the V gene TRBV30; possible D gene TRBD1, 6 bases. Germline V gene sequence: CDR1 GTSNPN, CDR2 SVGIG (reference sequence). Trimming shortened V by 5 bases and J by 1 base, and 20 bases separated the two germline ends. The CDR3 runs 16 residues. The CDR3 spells CAWSLGGARGNTEAFF. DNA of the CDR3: TGTGCCTGGTCGTTAGGGGGGGCGAGGGGGAACACTGAAGCTTTCTTT.

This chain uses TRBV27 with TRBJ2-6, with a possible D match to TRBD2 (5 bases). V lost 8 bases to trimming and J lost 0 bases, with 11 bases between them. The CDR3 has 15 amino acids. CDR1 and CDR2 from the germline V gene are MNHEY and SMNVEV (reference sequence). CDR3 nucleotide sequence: TGTGCCAGCTCTCCCCGGGACTCTGGGGCCAACGTCCTGACTTTC. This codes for CASSPRDSGANVLTF. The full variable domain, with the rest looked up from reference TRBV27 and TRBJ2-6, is EAQVTQNPRYLITVTGKKLTVTCSQNMNHEYMSWYRQDPGLGLRQIYYSMNVEVTDKGDVPEGYKVSRKEKRNFPLILESPSPNQTSLYFCASSPRDSGANVLTFGAGSRLTVL.

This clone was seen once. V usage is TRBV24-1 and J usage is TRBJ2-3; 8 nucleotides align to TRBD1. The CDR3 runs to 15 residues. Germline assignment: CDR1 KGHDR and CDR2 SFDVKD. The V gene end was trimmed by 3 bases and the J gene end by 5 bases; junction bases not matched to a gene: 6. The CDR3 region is CATSDTGTGKDTQYF. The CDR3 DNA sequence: TGTGCCACCAGTGATACCGGGACAGGTAAAGATACGCAGTATTTT.

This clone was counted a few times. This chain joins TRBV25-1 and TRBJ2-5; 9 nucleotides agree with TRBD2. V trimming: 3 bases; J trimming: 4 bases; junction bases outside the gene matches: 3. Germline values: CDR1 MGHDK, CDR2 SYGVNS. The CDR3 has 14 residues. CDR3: CASSERGGRETQYF. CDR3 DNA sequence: TGTGCCAGCAGTGAGCGGGGGGGTCGAGAGACCCAGTACTTC. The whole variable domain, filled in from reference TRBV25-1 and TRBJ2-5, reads EADIYQTPRYLVIGTGKKITLECSQTMGHDKMYWYQQDPGMELHLIHYSYGVNSTEKGDLSSESTVSRIRTEHFPLTLESARPSHTSQYLCASSERGGRETQYFGPGTRLLVL.

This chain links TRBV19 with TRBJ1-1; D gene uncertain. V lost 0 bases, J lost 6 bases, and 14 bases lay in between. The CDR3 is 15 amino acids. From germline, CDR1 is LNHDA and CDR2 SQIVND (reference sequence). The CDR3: CASSIDPNVGAEAFF. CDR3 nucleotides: TGTGCCAGTAGTATAGATCCAAATGTGGGCGCTGAAGCTTTCTTT.

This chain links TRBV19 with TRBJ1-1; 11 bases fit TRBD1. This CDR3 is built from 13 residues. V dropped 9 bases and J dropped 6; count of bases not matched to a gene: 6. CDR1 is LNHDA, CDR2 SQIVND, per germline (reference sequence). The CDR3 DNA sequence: TGTGCCAGCCGGGACAGGGGGAGGCCTGAAGCTTTCTTT. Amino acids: CASRDRGRPEAFF.

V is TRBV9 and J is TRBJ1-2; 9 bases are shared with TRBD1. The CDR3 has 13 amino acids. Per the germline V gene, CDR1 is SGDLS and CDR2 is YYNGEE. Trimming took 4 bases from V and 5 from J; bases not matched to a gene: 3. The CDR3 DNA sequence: TGTGCCAGCAGCCCAGGGACAGGGTATGGCTACACCTTC. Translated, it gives CASSPGTGYGYTF.

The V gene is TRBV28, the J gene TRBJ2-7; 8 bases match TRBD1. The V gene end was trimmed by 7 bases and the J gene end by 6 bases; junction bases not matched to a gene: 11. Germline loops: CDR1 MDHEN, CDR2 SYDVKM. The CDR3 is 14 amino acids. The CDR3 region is CASNSRGQAFEQYF. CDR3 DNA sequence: TGTGCCAGCAACTCCCGGGGACAGGCCTTCGAGCAGTACTTC.

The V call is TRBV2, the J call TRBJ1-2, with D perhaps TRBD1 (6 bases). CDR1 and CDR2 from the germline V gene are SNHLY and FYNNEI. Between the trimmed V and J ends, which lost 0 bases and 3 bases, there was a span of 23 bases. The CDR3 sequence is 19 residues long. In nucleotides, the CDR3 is TGTGCCAGCAGTGAAGCAGTAGGGGGGGGCGCATTATTACACTATGGCTACACCTTC. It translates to CASSEAVGGGALLHYGYTF. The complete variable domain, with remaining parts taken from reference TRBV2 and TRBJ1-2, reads EPEVTQTPSHQVTQMGQEVILRCVPISNHLYFYWYRQILGQKVEFLVSFYNNEISEKSEIFDDQFSVERPDGSNFTLKIRSTKLEDSAMYFCASSEAVGGGALLHYGYTFGSGTRLTVV.

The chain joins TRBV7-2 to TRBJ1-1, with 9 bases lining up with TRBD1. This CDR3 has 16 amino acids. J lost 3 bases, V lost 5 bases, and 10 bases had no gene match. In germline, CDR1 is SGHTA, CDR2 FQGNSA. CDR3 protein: CASSSGTGRRYTEAFF. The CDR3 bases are TGTGCCAGCAGCAGCGGGACAGGGAGAAGGTACACTGAAGCTTTCTTT.

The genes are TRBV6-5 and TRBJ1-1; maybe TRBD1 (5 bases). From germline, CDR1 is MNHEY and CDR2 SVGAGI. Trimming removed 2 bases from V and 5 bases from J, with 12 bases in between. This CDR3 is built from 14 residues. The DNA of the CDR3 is TGTGCCAGCAGTTACCGCACAGGCGGAACTGAAGCTTTCTTT. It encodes CASSYRTGGTEAFF.

The CDR3 coding sequence is TGTGCCAGTAAGTCCCCAGGGATCTCTGGGGCCAACGTCCTGACTTTC. Translation: CASKSPGISGANVLTF. The chain is built from TRBV19 and TRBJ2-6; D may be TRBD1 (5 bases). The CDR3 loop spans 16 amino acids. V dropped 7 bases and J dropped 0 bases, with 13 bases sitting between them. Germline CDR1 and CDR2: LNHDA and SQIVND (reference sequence).

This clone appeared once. This CDR3 reads CASSRAGGNQPQHF. DNA of the CDR3: TGTGCCAGTAGTAGGGCAGGGGGCAATCAGCCCCAGCATTTT. This chain joins TRBV19 and TRBJ1-5; tentative D call: TRBD1 (6 bases). Germline V CDR1 and CDR2: LNHDA, SQIVND (reference sequence). With 4 bases removed from V and 2 bases from J, the gap between germline ends came to 9 bases. This CDR3 is built from 14 residues.

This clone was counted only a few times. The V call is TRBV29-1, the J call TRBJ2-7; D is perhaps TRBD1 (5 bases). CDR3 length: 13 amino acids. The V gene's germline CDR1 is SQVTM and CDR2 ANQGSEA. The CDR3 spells CSVGAGTLLEQYF. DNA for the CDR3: TGCTCAGTTGGGGCAGGCACCCTTCTCGAGCAGTACTTC.

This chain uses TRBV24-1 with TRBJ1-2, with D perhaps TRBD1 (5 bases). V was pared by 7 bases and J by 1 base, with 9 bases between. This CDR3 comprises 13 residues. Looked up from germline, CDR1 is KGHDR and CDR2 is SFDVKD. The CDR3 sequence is CATSRDSNYGYTF. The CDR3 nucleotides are TGTGCCACCAGCCGAGACAGTAACTATGGCTACACCTTC.

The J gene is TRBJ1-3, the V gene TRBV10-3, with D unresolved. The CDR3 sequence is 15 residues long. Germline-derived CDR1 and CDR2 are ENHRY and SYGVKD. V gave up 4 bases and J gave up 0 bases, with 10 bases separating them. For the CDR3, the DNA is TGTGCCATCAGTGTAGTAGCCACCTCTGGAAACACCATATATTTT. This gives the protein CAISVVATSGNTIYF.